The 26 T cell receptor beta chains reported below all come from one sample, sequenced in a study of blood T cell repertoires in COVID-19. TCRdb keeps only in-frame clones here, not all; method: immunoSEQ multiplex PCR. This table holds roughly 160,000 clones, less than 85% found once. The specimen sequenced was PBMCs or T cells enriched from blood (not recorded which). Receptors originate from a man aged 45-65 years who had recovered from COVID-19.

The chain joins TRBV4-1 to TRBJ2-5, with 9 bases identical to TRBD2. Trimming removed 0 bases from V and 5 bases from J; junction bases left unmatched: 4. The CDR3 is 15 amino acids. Germline CDR1 and CDR2: MGHRA and YSYEKL. Written as DNA, the CDR3 is TGCGCCAGCAGCCAAGACAGCGGGGGGCGGGAGACCCAGTACTTC. This sequence encodes CASSQDSGGRETQYF.

This chain connects TRBV4-2 to TRBJ2-7; a possible D gene is TRBD1 (5 bases). Germline CDR1 LGHNA, CDR2 YNFKEQ. The ends were cut back, 0 bases at V and 0 bases at J, with 15 bases in the middle. The CDR3 sequence is 17 residues long. CDR3 in DNA: TGTGCCAGCAGCCAAGATCAAAGGGGTCACAGCTCCTACGAGCAGTACTTC. This sequence encodes CASSQDQRGHSSYEQYF.

The chain carries TRBV19 and TRBJ1-1; 8 bases agree with TRBD1. The J segment lost 4 bases and the V segment lost 3 bases, leaving 10 bases of the junction unmatched. The CDR3 length is 16 residues. Per germline, CDR1 LNHDA and CDR2 SQIVND (reference sequence). The CDR3 reads CASSIGAWTGRTEAFF. Here the CDR3 DNA reads TGTGCCAGTAGTATCGGTGCGTGGACAGGGCGCACTGAAGCTTTCTTT. Full variable domain (rest looked up from reference TRBV19 and TRBJ1-1): DGGITQSPKYLFRKEGQNVTLSCEQNLNHDAMYWYRQDPGQGLRLIYYSQIVNDFQKGDIAEGYSVSREKKESFPLTVTSAQKNPTAFYLCASSIGAWTGRTEAFFGQGTRLTVV.

This rearrangement joins TRBV7-8 to TRBJ2-1, with D possibly TRBD2 on 5 matching bases. V was cut by 5 bases and J by 0 bases, with 11 bases left in between. CDR1 and CDR2 (germline): SGHVS, FQNEAQ. The CDR3 extends over 15 amino acids. The CDR3 DNA reads as TGTGCCAGCAGCCCCCAAGGGAGCTCCTACAATGAGCAGTTCTTC. Amino acids: CASSPQGSSYNEQFF. Filled out from reference TRBV7-8 and TRBJ2-1, the complete variable domain reads GAGVSQSPRYKVAKRGQDVALRCDPISGHVSLFWYQQALGQGPEFLTYFQNEAQLDKSGLPSDRFFAERPEGSVSTLKIQRTQQEDSAVYLCASSPQGSSYNEQFFGPGTRLTVL.

The V call is TRBV3-1 (or the pseudogene TRBV3-2), the J call TRBJ1-2; TRBD1 is a possible D gene (5 bases). CDR1 and CDR2 from the germline V gene are LGHDT and YNNKEL (reference sequence). The CDR3 loop spans 13 amino acids. Trimming left V 4 bases short and J 4 bases short, with 10 bases between. The CDR3 loop reads CASSPQAFYGYTF. The CDR3 nucleotides are TGTGCCAGCAGCCCACAGGCTTTCTATGGCTACACCTTC.

CDR3 in amino acids: CASSYPLRGYTF. CDR3 in DNA: TGTGCCAGCAGTTACCCATTGCGGGGCTACACCTTC. The chain links TRBV6-2 or TRBV6-3 to TRBJ1-2; the D is unclear. The CDR3 totals 12 residues. Germline CDR1 is MNHEY and CDR2 is SVGEGT. The V end lost 2 bases, the J end lost 8 bases, and 9 bases lay between the germline ends.

This chain connects TRBV5-1 to TRBJ2-3; TRBD1 aligns across 9 bases. This CDR3 contains 18 residues. The germline V gene has CDR1 SGHRS and CDR2 YFSETQ. V shed 4 bases, J shed 0 bases, and the junction held 12 bases outside the gene matches. This CDR3 is CASSAYLGTGRSTDTQYF. CDR3 coding DNA: TGCGCCAGCAGCGCTTATCTCGGGACAGGGAGGAGCACAGATACGCAGTATTTT.

The count of this clone is one. The J gene is TRBJ2-1, the V gene TRBV11-2; 8 bases agree with TRBD2. The CDR3 is 16 amino acids. Germline V gene sequence: CDR1 SGHAT, CDR2 FQNNGV. V shed 3 bases, J shed 4 bases, and the junction held 8 bases outside the gene matches. The CDR3 sequence: CASSFRASGFYNEQFF. CDR3 nucleotide sequence: TGTGCCAGCAGCTTTAGGGCTAGCGGGTTTTACAATGAGCAGTTCTTC.

V and J are TRBV2 and TRBJ1-2; 7 nucleotides align to TRBD1. The trim removed 3 bases at V and 1 base at J, leaving 2 bases unmatched. The CDR3 is 14 residues long. Germline V gene data show CDR1 as SNHLY and CDR2 as FYNNEI. CDR3 in DNA: TGTGCCAGCAGTGAGACAGGGAGTAACTATGGCTACACCTTC. Encoded protein: CASSETGSNYGYTF.

The count of this clone is one. The V gene is TRBV12-3 or TRBV12-4, the J gene TRBJ2-2, with D perhaps matching TRBD1 (5 bases). The CDR3 spans 13 residues. V lost 7 bases and J lost 8, with 14 bases in between. This chain's CDR3 is CASTLPGLGELFF. CDR3 DNA sequence: TGTGCCAGCACTCTTCCAGGGTTAGGGGAGCTGTTTTTT.

This clone was seen just once. The V gene is TRBV4-2, the J gene TRBJ2-7, with TRBD2 identical over 13 bases. The CDR3 is 16 residues long. The germline CDR1 and CDR2 sequences are LGHNA and YNFKEQ. The trim removed 1 base at V and 5 bases at J, leaving 5 bases unmatched. The CDR3 nucleotides read TGTGCCAGCAGCCAAGGTGGGACTAGCGGGGCGGACGAGCAGTACTTC. This sequence encodes CASSQGGTSGADEQYF.

The chain combines TRBV6-5 with TRBJ2-4; perhaps TRBD1 as D (5 bases). Germline CDR1 and CDR2: MNHEY and SVGAGI. This CDR3 is 15 amino acids long. V lost 5 bases, J lost 4 bases, and 15 bases lay in between. CDR3 amino acids: CASSQKTGQKNIQYF. DNA for the CDR3: TGTGCCAGCAGTCAAAAAACCGGACAAAAAAACATTCAGTACTTC.

The genes are TRBV15 and TRBJ1-2; 7 bases are shared with TRBD1. V was pared by 2 bases and J by 3 bases, with 6 bases of the junction left unmatched. This CDR3 comprises 15 residues. Germline CDR1 LNHNV, CDR2 YYDKDF (reference sequence). The CDR3 sequence: CATSRSRQGYYGYTF. DNA of the CDR3: TGTGCCACCAGCAGATCCCGACAGGGTTACTATGGCTACACCTTC.

This clone was observed a few times. The V call is TRBV19, the J call TRBJ1-6, with 7 bases matching TRBD1. The CDR3 is made up of 17 amino acids. Trimming at V came to 5 bases and at J to 7 bases, leaving 14 bases not matched to a gene. CDR1 is LNHDA and CDR2 is SQIVND in the germline V gene (reference sequence). The CDR3 DNA follows: TGTGCCAGTAGTCCCCCTTGGTCCGACAGGGTAAATTCACCCCTCCACTTT. It translates to CASSPPWSDRVNSPLHF.

This clone was seen only a few times. This sequence joins TRBV15 and TRBJ2-5, with 7 nucleotides matching TRBD1. CDR3 length: 15 residues. The V gene's germline CDR1 is LNHNV and CDR2 YYDKDF (reference sequence). V was clipped by 1 base and J by 1 base; unmatched bases: 3. The CDR3 nucleotides read TGTGCCACCAGCAGAGTTACAGGGGTCCAAGAGACCCAGTACTTC. Translating it yields CATSRVTGVQETQYF.

This clone has a single count. The chain joins TRBV19 to TRBJ1-5, with D perhaps matching TRBD1 (6 bases). Germline CDR1 and CDR2: LNHDA and SQIVND (reference sequence). V lost 3 bases to trimming and J lost 6 bases, with 21 bases between them. CDR3 length equals 17 residues. CDR3 amino acids: CASSISFGTGSSQPQHF. CDR3 nucleotides: TGTGCCAGTAGTATTTCTTTCGGAACAGGGAGTTCTCAGCCCCAGCATTTT.

The V call is TRBV30, the J call TRBJ2-7; the D gene is possibly TRBD1 (6 bases). CDR1 is GTSNPN and CDR2 is SVGIG in the germline V gene (reference sequence). Trimming removed 2 bases from V and 6 bases from J, with 17 bases in between. This CDR3 has 14 amino acids. Here the CDR3 reads CAWSTTGFRGEQYF. The CDR3 DNA reads TGTGCCTGGAGTACCACAGGGTTCCGGGGCGAGCAGTACTTC.

The chain employs TRBV9 and TRBJ2-3; the D gene is possibly TRBD2 (6 bases). The germline V gene encodes CDR1 SGDLS and CDR2 YYNGEE. CDR3 size: 15 residues. V lost 3 bases and J lost 3, with 14 bases in between. CDR3 amino acids: CASSARLELTDTQYF. CDR3 nucleotides: TGTGCCAGCAGCGCTAGACTAGAGTTGACAGATACGCAGTATTTT.

This chain links TRBV9 with TRBJ1-1; the D gene is possibly TRBD1 (5 bases). CDR1 and CDR2 (germline): SGDLS, YYNGEE. The CDR3 is 15 amino acids. Trimming cost V 4 bases and J 5 bases, with 18 bases left between them. CDR3 DNA sequence: TGTGCCAGCAGCCTTACGGGGGGGTCAGGTACTGAAGCTTTCTTT. Encoded protein: CASSLTGGSGTEAFF.

The CDR3 DNA is TGCGCCAGCAGCCAAGATGCAGGGGCTGGGGCCAACGTCCTGACTTTC. As protein: CASSQDAGAGANVLTF. V and J are TRBV4-3 and TRBJ2-6; D perhaps matches TRBD1 (6 bases). CDR1 and CDR2 from the germline V gene are LGHNA and YSLEER. This CDR3 region has 16 residues. Trimming removed 0 bases at V and 2 bases at J, with 8 bases between.

The chain has TRBV7-9 and TRBJ1-1, with 8 bases matching TRBD1. Germline V CDR1 and CDR2: SEHNR, FQNEAQ (reference sequence). With 5 bases clipped from V and 0 bases from J, the junction kept 5 bases outside the gene matches. The CDR3 has 15 amino acids. The CDR3 region has the DNA TGTGCCAGCAGCCCGCAACAGGGGGTGAACACTGAAGCTTTCTTT. Its translation: CASSPQQGVNTEAFF.

V is TRBV14 and J is TRBJ1-4, with D tentatively TRBD1 (5 bases). Trimming took off 4 bases at V and 10 bases at J, with 22 bases between the two ends. Germline lookup yields CDR1 SGHDN and CDR2 FVKESK. The CDR3 runs 16 residues. The CDR3 loop is CASSRSSMGPGGKLFF. In DNA form, the CDR3 reads TGTGCCAGCAGCCGTTCTTCAATGGGCCCCGGGGGAAAACTGTTTTTT.

The V call is TRBV29-1, the J call TRBJ2-1; 8 bases map to TRBD2. CDR3 length equals 13 residues. Germline loops: CDR1 SQVTM, CDR2 ANQGSEA. The junction had 2 bases not matched to a gene; V was cut back by 3 bases and J by 4 bases. The CDR3 loop reads CSVDERGYNEQFF. The DNA of the CDR3 is TGCAGCGTTGACGAGCGGGGGTACAATGAGCAGTTCTTC.

For the CDR3, the DNA is TGTGCCAGCAGCACAGGACAGGGTGTGGATACGCAGTATTTT. Residues: CASSTGQGVDTQYF. The V gene is TRBV5-5, the J gene TRBJ2-3; 8 bases are a match to TRBD1. The CDR3 length is 14 residues. J gave up 6 bases and V 4 bases, and 7 bases lay outside the gene matches. Per the germline V gene, CDR1 is SGHKS and CDR2 is YYEKEE (reference sequence).

The chain couples TRBV3-1 (or the pseudogene TRBV3-2) to TRBJ1-3; 7 bases align to TRBD1. Per the germline V gene, CDR1 is LGHDT and CDR2 is YNNKEL (reference sequence). The length of the CDR3 is 15 residues. The junction had 7 bases not matched to a gene; V was cut back by 4 bases and J by 4 bases. CDR3 DNA: TGTGCCAGCAGCCCTAAGACAGGGTTCGGAAACACCATATATTTT. Translating it yields CASSPKTGFGNTIYF.

The CDR3, as DNA: TGTGCCAGCAGCCTTAGGACAGGGGGTCGGGTGGATGAGCAGTTCTTC. Residues: CASSLRTGGRVDEQFF. This chain joins TRBV7-9 and TRBJ2-1; 10 bases fit TRBD1. CDR3 length equals 16 residues. J gave up 8 bases and V 5 bases, and 12 bases lay outside the gene matches. The V gene's germline CDR1 is SEHNR and CDR2 FQNEAQ (reference sequence).